This section outlines one TCR beta chain sequence together with its context. The antigen is undetermined. Method: immunoSEQ multiplex PCR; TCRdb's copy keeps in-frame clones and lacks some. The table includes about 21,000 clones, about 88% detected once. This record comes from a study of OX40 agonist ivuxolimab in advanced cancers. The study's findings and limits: The specificity for antigen of the expanded peripheral T cells was not determined. Both blood CD4+ and CD8+ T cells showed clonal growth by week 6 at 0.1 to 3.0 mg/kg.

Germline V lookup: CDR1 SGHRS, CDR2 YFSETQ. The CDR3 has 14 amino acids. Unmatched junction bases numbered 5, after V lost 6 bases and J lost 5 bases. This clonotype originated in an adult with an advanced solid tumor such as melanoma, head and neck, liver or kidney cancer. The sample was CD4+ or CD8+ T cells sorted from blood, taken in a trial of the OX40 agonist ivuxolimab. The rearrangement uses TRBV5-1 and TRBJ2-2; TRBD1 matches at 9 bases. CDR3 sequence reads: CASTWDRVTGELFF. In nucleotides, the CDR3 is TGCGCCAGCACCTGGGACAGGGTGACCGGGGAGCTGTTTTTT.